The next 15 T cell receptor beta chains were all read from a single sample in a study of Ad26.COV2.S vaccination and SARS-CoV-2 variants. The repertoire was sequenced with immunoSEQ multiplex PCR; TCRdb's copy has only in-frame clones and lacks some. The sample shows about 680,000 clones, about 90% of them seen only once. Described treatment: some 20 received Ad26.COV2.S at low or high dose, single or two shots; a few received placebo; per-sample allocation not given. Day 63 after the first vaccine or placebo injection was the time point for sampling. Sequences were derived from peripheral blood, sampled in a trial of Ad26.COV2.S vaccine versus placebo. The receptors shown here come from a person aged 18-60 years who received the Ad26.COV2.S COVID-19 vaccine or a placebo.

The chain carries TRBV5-6 and TRBJ1-1, with a possible D match to TRBD1 (6 bases). The CDR3 spans 14 residues. The V end lost 2 bases, the J end lost 1 base, and 9 bases lay between the germline ends. CDR1 and CDR2 from the germline V gene are SGHDT and YYEEEE. As DNA, the CDR3 is TGTGCCAGCAGCTTTCGGACAGAGAACACTGAAGCTTTCTTT. Protein sequence: CASSFRTENTEAFF.

This clone was seen only once. The rearrangement joins TRBV5-3 to TRBJ2-7; tentatively, D is TRBD1 (5 bases). TRBV5-3 is filed as an ORF, its function uncertain. The CDR3 spans 15 residues. V was clipped by 1 base and J by 3 bases, with 14 bases between them. CDR3 sequence: CARSLRQGRSYEQYF. The CDR3 DNA is TGTGCCAGAAGCTTGCGGCAGGGAAGAAGCTACGAGCAGTACTTC.

The chain couples TRBV2 to TRBJ2-2; D is possibly TRBD1 or TRBD2 (6 bases each). Trimming took 5 bases from V and 1 from J, leaving 14 bases between them. This CDR3 has 16 residues. CDR1 and CDR2 (germline): SNHLY, FYNNEI. CDR3 sequence reads: CASSLRAGQNTGELFF. The DNA for the CDR3 is TGTGCCAGCAGTCTAAGGGCGGGACAGAACACCGGGGAGCTGTTTTTT.

This chain connects TRBV3-1 (or the pseudogene TRBV3-2) to TRBJ1-6; 7 nucleotides match TRBD1. Losses at the gene ends were 2 bases for V and 3 bases for J; bases not matched to a gene: 4. Germline lookup yields CDR1 LGHDT and CDR2 YNNKEL (reference sequence). The CDR3 is 16 amino acids. This chain's CDR3 is CASSQPGTVYNSPLHF. The CDR3 nucleotides are TGTGCCAGCAGCCAACCCGGGACAGTCTATAATTCACCCCTCCACTTT.

As concerns this clone: Other DNA sequences of this sample code for an identical CDR3. V and J are TRBV5-6 and TRBJ1-3; D is unclear. V was shortened by 3 bases and J by 7 bases, with 5 bases between the two germline ends. Looked up from germline, CDR1 is SGHDT and CDR2 is YYEEEE. The CDR3 consists of 11 residues. CDR3 DNA: TGTGCCAGCAGCTCCGGCAACACCATATATTTT. It translates to CASSSGNTIYF.

The chain uses TRBV7-3 and TRBJ2-1; perhaps TRBD1 as D (5 bases). The CDR3 consists of 13 residues. Germline V gives CDR1 SGHTA, CDR2 FQGTGA. Trimming took off 2 bases at V and 6 bases at J, with 8 bases between the two ends. DNA for the CDR3: TGTGCCAGCAGCTTACAGGGCGGCAATGAGCAGTTCTTC. Translating it yields CASSLQGGNEQFF. Using reference TRBV7-3 and TRBJ2-1 for the parts outside the CDR3, the full variable domain is GAGVSQTPSNKVTEKGKYVELRCDPISGHTALYWYRQSLGQGPEFLIYFQGTGAADDSGLPNDRFFAVRPEGSVSTLKIQRTERGDSAVYLCASSLQGGNEQFFGPGTRLTVL.

The gene calls are TRBV27 and TRBJ1-5, with a possible D match to TRBD1 (6 bases). The CDR3 contains 14 residues. CDR1 and CDR2 from the germline V gene are MNHEY and SMNVEV (reference sequence). V dropped 11 bases and J dropped 4 bases, with 18 bases sitting between them. The CDR3 protein is CAQKEGHLNQPQHF. CDR3 sequence (DNA): TGTGCCCAAAAAGAGGGACACTTAAATCAGCCCCAGCATTTT.

The chain carries TRBV28 and TRBJ2-7; 7 positions match TRBD2. CDR1 and CDR2 from the germline V gene are MDHEN and SYDVKM. The CDR3 totals 18 residues. The junction had 23 bases not matched to a gene; V was cut back by 5 bases and J by 7 bases. Written as DNA, the CDR3 is TGTGCCAGCAGTCCAGCCGGGGAGGGAGAATGGTTGACGAAAGAGCAGTACTTC. Translated: CASSPAGEGEWLTKEQYF.

The DNA for the CDR3 is TGCAGCGTTGCCCGGGCGGCGGCCAATTATGGTGAGCAGTTCTTC. This sequence encodes CSVARAAANYGEQFF. This chain joins TRBV29-1 and TRBJ2-1; D gene uncertain. CDR3 length: 15 residues. The V gene's germline CDR1 is SQVTM and CDR2 ANQGSEA. Trimming left V 4 bases short and J 9 bases short, with 22 bases between.

V is TRBV7-2 and J is TRBJ2-2, with TRBD2 matching over 9 bases. This CDR3 comprises 16 residues. Unmatched junction bases numbered 5, after V lost 2 bases and J lost 4 bases. Per germline, CDR1 SGHTA and CDR2 FQGNSA. CDR3 sequence reads: CASSLLAGAVTGELFF. The CDR3 DNA reads TGTGCCAGCAGCTTATTAGCGGGGGCCGTCACCGGGGAGCTGTTTTTT.

The rearrangement joins TRBV7-2 to TRBJ2-2, with TRBD1 matching 10 bases. CDR1 is SGHTA, CDR2 FQGNSA, per germline. The CDR3 is made up of 16 amino acids. The V and J ends lost 6 bases and 6 bases, in that order; junction bases with no gene match: 10. CDR3 loop: CASSSRDRGSPGELFF. DNA of the CDR3: TGTGCCAGCAGTTCCCGGGACAGGGGCTCTCCCGGGGAGCTGTTTTTT. The full variable domain, rest sourced from reference TRBV7-2 and TRBJ2-2, is GAGVSQSPSNKVTEKGKDVELRCDPISGHTALYWYRQSLGQGLEFLIYFQGNSAPDKSGLPSDRFSAERTGGSVSTLTIQRTQQEDSAVYLCASSSRDRGSPGELFFGEGSRLTVL.

The chain links TRBV5-5 to TRBJ2-3, with a weak D call TRBD2 (6 bases). Germline loops: CDR1 SGHKS, CDR2 YYEKEE (reference sequence). The germline V and J ends were trimmed by 2 bases and 3 bases, with 13 bases remaining between them. This CDR3 has 15 residues. The CDR3 sequence is CASSFGDWVTDTQYF. CDR3 in DNA: TGTGCCAGCAGCTTTGGGGACTGGGTGACAGATACGCAGTATTTT.

This clone was recorded once. The gene calls are TRBV5-6 and TRBJ2-7; D ambiguous. The V gene lost 0 bases and the J gene lost 6 bases, with 10 bases spanning the gap. This CDR3 contains 13 residues. Germline CDR1 is SGHDT and CDR2 is YYEEEE. CDR3 loop: CASSLGGAVEQYF. The CDR3 nucleotides read TGTGCCAGCAGCTTGGGTGGCGCGGTCGAGCAGTACTTC.

The chain has TRBV5-1 and TRBJ2-7; TRBD1 is a possible D gene (6 bases). CDR1 is SGHRS, CDR2 YFSETQ, per germline. The CDR3 runs to 14 residues. Trimming removed 3 bases at V and 4 bases at J, with 14 bases between. The CDR3 loop reads CASSWGPSLYEQYF. The CDR3 DNA reads TGCGCCAGCAGCTGGGGGCCATCGCTTTACGAGCAGTACTTC.

This rearrangement joins TRBV5-5 to TRBJ2-4, with TRBD2 matching 10 bases. Germline CDR1 SGHKS, CDR2 YYEKEE (reference sequence). This CDR3 contains 15 residues. Losses at the gene ends were 2 bases for V and 8 bases for J; bases not matched to a gene: 7. CDR3 amino acids: CASSLAGGPFDIQYF. DNA for the CDR3: TGTGCCAGCAGCTTAGCGGGGGGGCCTTTCGACATTCAGTACTTC.